The rows below give T cell receptor beta chains drawn from one sample of a study of T cell responses to AZD1222 COVID-19 vaccine. Repertoires were generated with immunoSEQ multiplex PCR, while TCRdb's copy carries only in-frame clones and drops some. The data show roughly 100,000 clones, around 91% seen once. Sequencing used peripheral blood, obtained on day 0 of AZD1222 vaccination. The source is an adult in good health. Both conserved end residues are trimmed from each CDR3.

v_call	j_call	cdr3_aa
TRBV6-6	TRBJ1-5	ASSNVGASNQPQH
TRBV3-1/TRBV3-2	TRBJ2-7	ASSPTSGKNYEQY
TRBV7-2	TRBJ2-2	ASRPSGGAGELF
TRBV4-2	TRBJ1-5	ASSQDRDGRTGYSNQPQH
TRBV11-1	TRBJ2-7	ASSTRQAAYEQY
TRBV19	TRBJ2-7	ASRGAPGRHEQY
TRBV6-5	TRBJ2-7	ASSDYRGPSYEQY
TRBV7-2	TRBJ1-5	ASSSMGGQSNQPQH
TRBV3-1/TRBV3-2	TRBJ2-3	ASSQDPATDTQY
TRBV7-9	TRBJ1-3	ASRLTGEGNTIY
TRBV5-4	TRBJ1-4	ASSALAGRGANEKLF
TRBV29-1	TRBJ2-1	SVTGGTTYNEQF
TRBV12-3/TRBV12-4	TRBJ2-6	ASSPLGANVLT
TRBV6-2/TRBV6-3	TRBJ2-5	ASSPPPGWYQETQY
TRBV6-5	TRBJ1-1	ASTLTGNTEAF
TRBV2	TRBJ2-7	ASSEPLERNEQY
TRBV10-3	TRBJ1-1	AISDSGDTEAF
TRBV7-6	TRBJ2-7	ASSLVVICGTSGTYEQY
TRBV28	TRBJ1-2	ASSFLQVNYGYT
TRBV18	TRBJ2-2	ASSPQWSGELF
TRBV27	TRBJ2-7	ASSPSQGAYEQY
TRBV7-2	TRBJ1-6	ASSRVRQNSPLH
TRBV14	TRBJ1-5	ASSQDWGEHPSHNQPQH
TRBV7-2	TRBJ2-7	ASSLEGALTIYEQY
TRBV6-6	TRBJ1-6	ASSSTDNSPLH
TRBV19	TRBJ1-4	ASRNRAVTNEKLF
TRBV9	TRBJ2-7	ASSSRWTSGIYEQY
TRBV20-1	TRBJ2-7	SARGAYEQY
TRBV11-3	TRBJ2-7	ASSSTSGSKQY
TRBV18	TRBJ2-7	ASSRAGDSSYEQY
TRBV5-6	TRBJ1-5	ASSHSGPKKVPNQPQH
TRBV18	TRBJ1-3	ASSPPRTQNSGNTIY
TRBV7-9	TRBJ2-3	ASSLGQSTDTQY
TRBV6-5	TRBJ1-1	ASSLLPTAEAF
TRBV19	TRBJ1-5	ASSAWDRPRDGNQPQH